The clone carrying this TCR beta chain was seen ten or more times. Its specificity is not known. A J-beta primer mix and a sample-barcoded 5' primer were used in a second PCR of about 6 to 12 cycles. TCRdb re-analysed the 5' RACE reads in MiXCR, keeping a single row per CDR3 protein. The sample yields 1.8 million or so distinct CDR3 sequences, around 42% seen once. CDR1 LGHNA and CDR2 YNFKEQ come from the germline V gene. The CDR3 spans 12 residues. Trimming shortened V by 0 bases and J by 6 bases, and 5 bases separated the two germline ends. These data come from a study of blood T cells in healthy people across ages. Study-wide points: More naive CD4+ cells and higher diversity marked long-lived donors relative to aged donors.

The gene calls are TRBV4-2 and TRBJ2-5, with D hard to call. Sequencing used blood. The sequence came from a human donor in good health. The CDR3 DNA follows: TGTGCCAGCAGCCAAGACTTCCAGACCCAGTACTTC. This gives the protein CASSQDFQTQYF.